The 2 T cell receptor beta chains presented below share a single source sample, sequenced in a study of shared clonotypes between healthy human individuals. Naive CD8 cells, CD45RO-negative and positively selected for CCR7, excluded terminally differentiated effector memory CD45RA+ cells. Data came from immunoSEQ multiplex PCR; TCRdb stores just in-frame clones and leaves some out. Of about 820,000 clones in the sample, roughly 92% were seen once. The sample was naive CD8+ T cells sorted from blood. These receptors were obtained from a young man in good health.

Notes on this clone: This specimen includes other DNA sequences encoding the same CDR3. V is TRBV27 and J is TRBJ2-5, with D tentatively TRBD1 (5 bases). Per germline, CDR1 MNHEY and CDR2 SMNVEV (reference sequence). CDR3 size: 12 residues. Trimming stripped 6 bases from V and 2 bases from J, with 7 bases between. CDR3: CASSRDQETQYF. CDR3 bases: TGTGCCAGCAGCAGGGATCAAGAGACCCAGTACTTC.

The chain combines TRBV19 with TRBJ2-2, with D unresolved. CDR3 length equals 14 residues. Germline CDR1 LNHDA, CDR2 SQIVND (reference sequence). V lost 1 base and J 5 bases, leaving 8 bases between the germline ends. In nucleotides, the CDR3 is TGTGCCAGTAGTATAGGACTGTTGACCGGGGAGCTGTTTTTT. The encoded protein is CASSIGLLTGELFF.